A single sample gave rise to the 17 T cell receptor beta chains below, sequenced in a study of shared clonotypes between healthy human individuals. Generated by immunoSEQ multiplex PCR, the TCRdb table keeps only in-frame clones and is missing some. Of millions of clones in the sample, roughly 94% are singletons; the top ten hold 0.13%. Material: naive CD4+ T cells sorted from blood. Subset noted: CD45RA+ positively selected. These receptors were taken from a man younger than 35 in good health.

The chain combines TRBV25-1 with TRBJ2-4, with a weak D call TRBD1 (5 bases). Germline V gene lookup returns CDR1 MGHDK and CDR2 SYGVNS. Between the trimmed V and J ends, which lost 6 bases and 3 bases, there was a span of 15 bases. The CDR3 totals 15 residues. CDR3 in amino acids: CASRGSDSRKNIQYF. The DNA for the CDR3 is TGTGCCAGCAGGGGGTCTGACAGTCGCAAAAACATTCAGTACTTC.

V is TRBV6-5 and J is TRBJ1-2, with a tentative D call TRBD1 (5 bases). The CDR3 runs 14 residues. Per germline, CDR1 MNHEY and CDR2 SVGAGI. Trimming pared 2 bases from V and 5 bases from J, leaving 12 bases between. CDR3 coding DNA: TGTGCCAGCAGTTACGGGGGTGATAAGTATGGCTACACCTTC. Protein sequence: CASSYGGDKYGYTF.

V is TRBV7-6 and J is TRBJ2-5, with TRBD2 matching over 7 bases. The CDR3 covers 13 residues. Germline loops: CDR1 SGHVS, CDR2 FNYEAQ. Losses at the gene ends were 5 bases for V and 5 bases for J; bases not matched to a gene: 5. In DNA form, the CDR3 reads TGTGCCAGCAGCCCAAGACTAGCCGAGACCCAGTACTTC. Its translation is CASSPRLAETQYF.

CDR3 nucleotide sequence: TGTGCCAGCTCACCGGGCGGGAGGAATGAGCAGTTCTTC. Its protein is CASSPGGRNEQFF. The chain has TRBV18 and TRBJ2-1; 8 positions agree with TRBD2. CDR1 is KGHSH, CDR2 LQKENI, per germline. Trimming cost V 3 bases and J 7 bases; bases outside gene matches: 2. CDR3 length: 13 amino acids.

The V gene is TRBV11-3, the J gene TRBJ1-5; D not certain. The CDR3 totals 14 residues. From germline, CDR1 is SGHNT and CDR2 YENEEA. V was cut by 4 bases and J by 2 bases, with 9 bases left in between. The CDR3 DNA reads TGTGCCAGCAGCTCCAATTTGGGCAATCAGCCCCAGCATTTT. Protein sequence: CASSSNLGNQPQHF. Combining the CDR3 with reference TRBV11-3 and TRBJ1-5 gives the whole variable domain EAGVVQSPRYKIIEKKQPVAFWCNPISGHNTLYWYLQNLGQGPELLIRYENEEAVDDSQLPKDRFSAERLKGVDSTLKIQPAELGDSAVYLCASSSNLGNQPQHFGDGTRLSIL.

The genes are TRBV7-2 and TRBJ2-7; 13 bases align to TRBD2. The CDR3 loop spans 15 amino acids. The V gene end was trimmed by 5 bases and the J gene end by 6 bases; junction bases not matched to a gene: 7. Looked up from germline, CDR1 is SGHTA and CDR2 is FQGNSA. The CDR3, as DNA: TGTGCCAGCAGCACTAGCGGGAGGGCCTCTCCCGAGCAGTACTTC. Translating it yields CASSTSGRASPEQYF.

The V call is TRBV30, the J call TRBJ2-5, with a possible D match to TRBD1 (7 bases). This CDR3 is built from 16 residues. Germline CDR1 and CDR2: GTSNPN and SVGIG (reference sequence). The germline V and J ends were trimmed by 0 bases and 5 bases, with 19 bases remaining between them. CDR3 nucleotide sequence: TGTGCCTGGAGTGTTCAGGGGGGACAAACCCGTGAGACCCAGTACTTC. Protein sequence: CAWSVQGGQTRETQYF. The whole variable domain, filled in from reference TRBV30 and TRBJ2-5, reads SQTIHQWPATLVQPVGSPLSLECTVEGTSNPNLYWYRQAAGRGLQLLFYSVGIGQISSEVPQNLSASRPQDRQFILSSKKLLLSDSGFYLCAWSVQGGQTRETQYFGPGTRLLVL.

In its sample, this clone was seen a few times. V gene TRBV5-5 combines with J gene TRBJ2-7; maybe TRBD1 (6 bases). CDR1 and CDR2 from the germline V gene are SGHKS and YYEKEE (reference sequence). This CDR3 region has 14 residues. With 4 bases removed from V and 6 bases from J, the gap between germline ends came to 17 bases. CDR3 sequence: CASSTYSGVREQYF. The CDR3 DNA is TGTGCCAGCAGCACGTACTCAGGGGTACGCGAGCAGTACTTC.

Note on this clone: The sample has other DNA sequences that encode this CDR3 too. This chain links TRBV18 with TRBJ2-2, with 7 bases matching TRBD1. The V segment lost 2 bases and the J segment 2 bases; nucleotides outside the gene matches: 5. The CDR3 has 16 amino acids. CDR1 is KGHSH and CDR2 is LQKENI in the germline V gene. As DNA, the CDR3 is TGTGCCAGCTCACCAACACGGGACAGAAACACCGGGGAGCTGTTTTTT. Protein: CASSPTRDRNTGELFF.

Remarks on this clone: This sample also contains other DNA sequences that code for the same CDR3. The chain links TRBV28 to TRBJ1-5; TRBD1 might be the D (5 bases). The germline V and J ends were trimmed by 4 bases and 4 bases, with 14 bases remaining between them. This CDR3 comprises 15 residues. The germline V gene has CDR1 MDHEN and CDR2 SYDVKM. The CDR3 nucleotides are TGTGCCAGCAGTTCCCCCACAGGTGGAAATCAGCCCCAGCATTTT. This gives the protein CASSSPTGGNQPQHF.

The rearrangement joins TRBV6-4 to TRBJ1-4, with D perhaps matching TRBD1 (5 bases). Trimming cost V 4 bases and J 7 bases, with 13 bases left between them. The CDR3 contains 14 residues. Looked up from germline, CDR1 is MRHNA and CDR2 is SNTAGT. CDR3 bases: TGTGCCAGCAGTGGGCAGGGTCCGGGTGAAAAACTGTTTTTT. The encoded protein is CASSGQGPGEKLFF.

V gene TRBV2 combines with J gene TRBJ2-7; tentatively, D is TRBD1 or TRBD2 (5 bases each). V lost 4 bases and J 6 bases, leaving 10 bases between the germline ends. The germline V gene has CDR1 SNHLY and CDR2 FYNNEI. This CDR3 region has 12 residues. The CDR3 nucleotides read TGTGCCAGCAGTGTCCTCGGGGCCGAGCAGTACTTC. Translated: CASSVLGAEQYF.

The chain is built from TRBV7-8 and TRBJ2-7; a weak D match, TRBD1 (5 bases). CDR3 length: 14 amino acids. CDR1 and CDR2 from the germline V gene are SGHVS and FQNEAQ. V was cut by 2 bases and J by 3 bases, with 11 bases left in between. For the CDR3, the DNA is TGTGCCAGCAGCTTAAGGGGCTTGGTCTACGAGCAGTACTTC. Its protein product is CASSLRGLVYEQYF.

The genes are TRBV4-2 and TRBJ2-3; 10 bases agree with TRBD2. Germline V gene sequence: CDR1 LGHNA, CDR2 YNFKEQ. V lost 1 base to trimming and J lost 1 base; unmatched junction nucleotides: 5. This CDR3 has 17 amino acids. The CDR3 protein is CASSQASGSVGTDTQYF. The CDR3 DNA reads as TGTGCCAGCAGCCAAGCTAGCGGGAGCGTTGGCACAGATACGCAGTATTTT.

The J gene is TRBJ2-1, the V gene TRBV4-1; D is unclear. Germline values: CDR1 MGHRA, CDR2 YSYEKL. This CDR3 has 14 amino acids. V lost 4 bases and J lost 2, with 9 bases in between. The DNA for the CDR3 is TGCGCCAGCAGCCCCCTTGGTCCCTACAATGAGCAGTTCTTC. Encoded protein: CASSPLGPYNEQFF.

The rearrangement joins TRBV4-3 to TRBJ2-1, with TRBD2 identical over 8 bases. CDR3 length: 16 amino acids. Germline values: CDR1 LGHNA, CDR2 YSLEER. The V and J ends lost 5 bases and 0 bases, in that order; junction bases with no gene match: 6. CDR3 nucleotides: TGCGCCAGCAGCGGGGGCGGGAGGAGCTCCTACAATGAGCAGTTCTTC. It specifies CASSGGGRSSYNEQFF.

The J gene is TRBJ2-7, the V gene TRBV30; D gene ambiguous. The CDR3 sequence is 12 residues long. The V end was cut by 1 base, the J end by 6 bases, with 10 bases between. Germline V gene lookup returns CDR1 GTSNPN and CDR2 SVGIG (reference sequence). DNA of the CDR3: TGTGCCTGGAGTGACCCAGGACCCGAGCAGTACTTC. As protein: CAWSDPGPEQYF.